This T cell receptor beta chain derives from a study of blood T cells in healthy people across ages. A second PCR of 7 to 11 cycles used a sample-barcoded 5' primer and a J-beta primer mix. From the 5' RACE reads, TCRdb called clonotypes with MiXCR, one entry per CDR3 protein. The sample lists 1 million or so distinct CDR3 sequences, under 30% occurring once. This CDR3 contains 11 residues. CDR1 is DFQATT and CDR2 is SNEGSKA in the germline V gene (reference sequence). V was pared by 6 bases and J by 6 bases, with 10 bases between. These data were also reused for a study on T cells of mothers and their children.

Sequenced material: blood. The receptor comes from a girl aged 2 to 10 in good health. The chain links TRBV20-1 to TRBJ2-3, with D unresolved. This CDR3 reads CSARQADTQYF. In nucleotides, the CDR3 is TGCAGTGCCCGCCAAGCGGATACGCAGTATTTT.